The present T cell receptor (beta chain) was sequenced within a study of T-cell memory formation after mild COVID-19 (dated by TCRdb to the early 2020s). Context from the whole study: TCR sequence clusters from the two donors were largely donor specific. The cohort was made up of two young adult volunteers, one female and one male, who were previously healthy. In a couple of donors, T-cell clones that expanded and contracted after mild COVID-19 were tracked by sequencing TCRalpha and TCRbeta repertoires over time. What the authors observed across the whole study: The detection of some responding clones in pre-infection memory suggests that pre-existing cross-reactive memory T cells joined the SARS-CoV-2 response. Clones contracting from day 15 to 85 had balanced CD4/CD8 phenotypes, while a second wave expanding from day 15 to 37 was biased towards CD4+. Contracting CD4+ clones were located mainly in the CM and EM memory subsets, whereas CD8+ clones were found to be enriched in EMRA. The study covered only a couple of mild cases, and larger cohorts including severe cases with pre-infection samples were considered necessary. Whether the second-wave clones peaking on day 37 were SARS-CoV-2 specific was not confirmed.

The germline V gene sets CDR1 to SGHRS and CDR2 to YFSETQ. The V and J ends are trimmed by 2 bases and 11 bases, leaving 17 bases between them. From its cysteine to its phenylalanine, the CDR3 spans 15 amino acids. The retained sequence is limited to the CDR3, 45 bases, with the frame set at the first base. Of note for this clonotype: Its specific antigen is unknown. The input lacks base qualities; no much larger clone sits a single base away.

Ficoll-Paque density gradient centrifugation was the method used to isolate PBMCs. Instrument used: Illumina NovaSeq 6000. Using 5'RACE with constant-segment primers, TCRalpha and TCRbeta cDNA libraries were constructed, with sample barcodes and unique molecular identifiers added in the process. RNA was extracted from every sample with Trizol reagent. Libraries were amplified in two PCR steps, with a second sample barcode and Illumina TruSeq adapters added in the second step. Sequencing of the libraries was done on an Illumina NovaSeq, producing 2 x 150 bp paired-end reads. Processing in the source paper ran as follows. The reads were demultiplexed and collapsed into UMI-guided consensus sequences using migec v1.2.7. Using mixcr v2.1.11, UMI consensuses were aligned to TRA and TRB V and J templates and then assembled into clonotypes. Expanded or contracted clonotypes were those called significant by both edgeR and NoisET, with noise models trained on biological replicates. For edgeR calls, a false discovery rate-adjusted p below 0.01 and a log2 fold-change threshold of 1 were applied. As an exploratory analysis of dynamics, max-normalized trajectories of the 1000 most abundant clonotypes were examined with PCA combined with hierarchical clustering. Separately sequenced CD4+ and CD8+ repertoires were used to assign the CD4 or CD8 phenotype of responding clones. The public reads were reprocessed in TCRdb via fastp at Q25 and MiXCR, keeping in-frame beta chains. Each entry merges the rows of one CDR3 protein and shows their most common DNA and genes. The V and J calls were not made by the authors but by TCRdb's processing. In this sample the table shows 150,000 to 200,000 distinct CDR3 sequences, 9.5% to 13% of which occur a single time. Jointly, the top ten make up about 3.5% of the sample.

The chain is made from TRBV5-1 and TRBJ1-6; TRBD1 is a possible D gene, resting on 5 matching bases. Sequencing was carried out using PBMCs or a T cell subset sorted from them (not recorded which). The sequence was obtained from a young man who had mild COVID-19 (a few samples of this study predate the infection). The sample titles of this study are shuffled in the database, so cell type and time point are left out; the donor was told from shared clones. Read as DNA, the sequence is TGCGCCAGCAGCTTTACCGGGACGACTGAGACACCCCTCCACTTT. It codes for CASSFTGTTETPLHF.